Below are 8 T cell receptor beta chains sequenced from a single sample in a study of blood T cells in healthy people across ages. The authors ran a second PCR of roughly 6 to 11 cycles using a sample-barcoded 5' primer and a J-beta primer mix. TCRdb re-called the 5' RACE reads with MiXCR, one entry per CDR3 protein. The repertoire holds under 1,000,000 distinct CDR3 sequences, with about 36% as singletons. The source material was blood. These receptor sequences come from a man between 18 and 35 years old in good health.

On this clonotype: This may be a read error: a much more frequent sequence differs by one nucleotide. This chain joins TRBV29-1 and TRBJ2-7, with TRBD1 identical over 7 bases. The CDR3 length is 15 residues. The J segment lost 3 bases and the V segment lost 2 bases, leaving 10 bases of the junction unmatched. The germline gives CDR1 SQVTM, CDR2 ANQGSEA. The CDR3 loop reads CSVEWDRDKNYEQYF. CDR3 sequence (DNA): TGCAGCGTTGAATGGGACAGAGACAAGAACTACGAGCAGTACTTC.

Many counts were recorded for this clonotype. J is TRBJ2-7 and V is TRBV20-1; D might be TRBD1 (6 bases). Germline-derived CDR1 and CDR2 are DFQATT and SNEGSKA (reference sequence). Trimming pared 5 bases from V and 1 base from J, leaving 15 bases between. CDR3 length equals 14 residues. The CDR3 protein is CSAAGDIVSYEQYF. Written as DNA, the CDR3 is TGCAGTGCTGCCGGGGACATAGTATCCTACGAGCAGTACTTC.

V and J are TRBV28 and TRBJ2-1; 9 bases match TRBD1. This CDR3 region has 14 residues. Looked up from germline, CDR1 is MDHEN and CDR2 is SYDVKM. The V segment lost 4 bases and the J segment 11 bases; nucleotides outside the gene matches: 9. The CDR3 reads CASSSPDRGRQQFF. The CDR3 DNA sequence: TGTGCCAGCAGTTCGCCGGACAGGGGCCGTCAGCAGTTCTTC.

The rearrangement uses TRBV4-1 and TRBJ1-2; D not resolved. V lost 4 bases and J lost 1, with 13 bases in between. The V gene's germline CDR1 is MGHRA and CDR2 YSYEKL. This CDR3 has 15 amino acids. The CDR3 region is CASSPGVRDNYGYTF. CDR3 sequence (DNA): TGCGCCAGCAGCCCCGGGGTGAGGGATAACTATGGCTACACCTTC.

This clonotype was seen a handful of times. CDR3 residues: CASSLKQGAYGYTF. CDR3 DNA: TGTGCCAGCAGCCTTAAACAGGGGGCCTATGGCTACACCTTC. V gene TRBV7-2 combines with J gene TRBJ1-2, with 9 bases fitting TRBD1. J was trimmed by 4 bases and V by 5 bases; bases with no gene match: 5. The germline V gene encodes CDR1 SGHTA and CDR2 FQGNSA. The CDR3 runs 14 residues.

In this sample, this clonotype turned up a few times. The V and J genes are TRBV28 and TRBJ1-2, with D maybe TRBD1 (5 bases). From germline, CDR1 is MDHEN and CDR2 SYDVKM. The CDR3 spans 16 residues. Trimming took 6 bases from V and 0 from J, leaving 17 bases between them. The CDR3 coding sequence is TGTGCCAGCAGAGTGGGGACCGTGTATGCTAACTATGGCTACACCTTC. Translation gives CASRVGTVYANYGYTF.

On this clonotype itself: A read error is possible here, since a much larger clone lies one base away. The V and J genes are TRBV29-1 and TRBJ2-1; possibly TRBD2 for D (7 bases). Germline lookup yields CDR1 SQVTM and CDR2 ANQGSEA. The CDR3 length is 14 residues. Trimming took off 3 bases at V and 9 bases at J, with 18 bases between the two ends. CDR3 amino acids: CSVDPGGPRCEQFF. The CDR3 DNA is TGCAGCGTTGATCCCGGGGGGCCTAGGTGTGAGCAGTTCTTC.

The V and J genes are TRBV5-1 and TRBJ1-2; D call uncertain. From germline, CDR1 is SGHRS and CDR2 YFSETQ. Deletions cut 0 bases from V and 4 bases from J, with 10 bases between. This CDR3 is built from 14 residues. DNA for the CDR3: TGCGCCAGCAGCTTGGGCGGGGATTTCTATGGCTACACCTTC. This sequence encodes CASSLGGDFYGYTF.